The clone carrying this T cell receptor (beta chain) was picked up one time. The data stem from a study of CD4 T cell repertoires in COVID-19. The CDR3 has 16 residues. Germline trimming cut 1 base from V and 9 bases from J; bases unmatched to any gene: 11. Germline values: CDR1 LNHNV, CDR2 YYDKDF (reference sequence). The protocol was immunoSEQ multiplex PCR, while the TCRdb copy is restricted to in-frame clones and leaves out a portion. The repertoire includes about 75,000 clones, 83% of them detected once, and around 0.6% sits in the top ten. The sequences come from CD4+ T cells from peripheral blood, collected after recovery from COVID-19. The chain recombines TRBV15 with TRBJ2-1; 8 nucleotides align to TRBD1. This clonotype originated in a human donor who had COVID-19. The CDR3 DNA reads as TGTGCCACCAGCAGAGTGTTCCAGGGGGCGTCAGGTGAGCAGTTCTTC. The encoded protein is CATSRVFQGASGEQFF.